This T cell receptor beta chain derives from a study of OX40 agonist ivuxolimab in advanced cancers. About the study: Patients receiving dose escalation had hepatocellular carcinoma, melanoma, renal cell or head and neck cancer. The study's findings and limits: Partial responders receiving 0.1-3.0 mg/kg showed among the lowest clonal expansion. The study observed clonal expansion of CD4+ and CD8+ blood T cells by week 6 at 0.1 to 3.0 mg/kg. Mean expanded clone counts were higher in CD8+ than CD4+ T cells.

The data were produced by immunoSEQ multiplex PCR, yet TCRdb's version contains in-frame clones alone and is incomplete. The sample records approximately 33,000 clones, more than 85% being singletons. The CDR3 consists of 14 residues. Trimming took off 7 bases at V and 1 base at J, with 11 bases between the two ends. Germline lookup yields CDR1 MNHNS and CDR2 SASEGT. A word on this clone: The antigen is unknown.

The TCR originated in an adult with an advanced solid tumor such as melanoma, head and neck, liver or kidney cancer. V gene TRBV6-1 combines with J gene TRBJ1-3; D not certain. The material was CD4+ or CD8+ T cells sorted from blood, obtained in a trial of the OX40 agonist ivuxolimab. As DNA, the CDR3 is TGTGCCAGCACCAGACTCGGGTCTGGAAACACCATATATTTT. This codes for CASTRLGSGNTIYF.